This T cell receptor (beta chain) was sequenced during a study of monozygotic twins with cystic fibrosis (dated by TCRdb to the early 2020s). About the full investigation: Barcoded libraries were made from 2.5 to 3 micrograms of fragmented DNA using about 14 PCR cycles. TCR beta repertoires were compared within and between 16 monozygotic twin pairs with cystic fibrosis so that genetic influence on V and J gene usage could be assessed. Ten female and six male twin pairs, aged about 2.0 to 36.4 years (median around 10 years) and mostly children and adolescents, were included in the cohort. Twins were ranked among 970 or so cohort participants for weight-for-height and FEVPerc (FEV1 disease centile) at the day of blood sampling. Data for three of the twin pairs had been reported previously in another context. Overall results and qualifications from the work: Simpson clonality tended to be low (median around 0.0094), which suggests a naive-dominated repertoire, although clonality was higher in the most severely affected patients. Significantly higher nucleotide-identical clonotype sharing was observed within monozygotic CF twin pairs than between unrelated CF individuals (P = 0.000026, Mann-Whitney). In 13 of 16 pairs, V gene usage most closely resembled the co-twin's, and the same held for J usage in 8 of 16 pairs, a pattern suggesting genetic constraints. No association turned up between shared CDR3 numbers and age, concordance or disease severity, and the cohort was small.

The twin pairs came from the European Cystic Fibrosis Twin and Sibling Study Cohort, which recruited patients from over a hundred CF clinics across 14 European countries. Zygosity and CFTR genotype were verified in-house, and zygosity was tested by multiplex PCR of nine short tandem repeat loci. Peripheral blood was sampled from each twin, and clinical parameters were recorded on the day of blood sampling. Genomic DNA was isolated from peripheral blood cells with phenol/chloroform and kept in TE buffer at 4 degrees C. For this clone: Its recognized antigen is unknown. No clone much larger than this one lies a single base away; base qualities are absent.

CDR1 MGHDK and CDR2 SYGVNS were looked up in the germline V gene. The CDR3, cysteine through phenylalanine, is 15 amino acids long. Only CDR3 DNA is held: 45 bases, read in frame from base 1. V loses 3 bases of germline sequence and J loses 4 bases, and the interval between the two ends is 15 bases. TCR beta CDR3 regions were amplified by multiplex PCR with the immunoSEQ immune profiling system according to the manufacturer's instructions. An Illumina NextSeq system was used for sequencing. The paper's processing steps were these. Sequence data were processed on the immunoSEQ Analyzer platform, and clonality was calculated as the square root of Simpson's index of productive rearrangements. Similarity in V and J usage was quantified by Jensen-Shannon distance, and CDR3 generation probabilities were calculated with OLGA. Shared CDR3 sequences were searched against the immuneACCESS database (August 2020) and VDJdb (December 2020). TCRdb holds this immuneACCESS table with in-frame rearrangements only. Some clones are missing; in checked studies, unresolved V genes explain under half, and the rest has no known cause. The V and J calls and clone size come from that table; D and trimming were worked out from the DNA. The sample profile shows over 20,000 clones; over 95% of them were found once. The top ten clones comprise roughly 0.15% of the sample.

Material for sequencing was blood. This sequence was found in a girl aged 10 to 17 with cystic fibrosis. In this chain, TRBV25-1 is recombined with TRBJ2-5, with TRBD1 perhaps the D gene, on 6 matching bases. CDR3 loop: CASSESAGAVETQYF. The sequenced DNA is TGTGCCAGCAGTGAGTCGGCAGGGGCTGTAGAGACCCAGTACTTC.